Below are 23 T cell receptor beta chains sequenced from a single sample in a study of T cell responses to AZD1222 COVID-19 vaccine. Produced via immunoSEQ multiplex PCR; TCRdb's table is partial and in-frame only. The sample contains around 56,000 clones, approximately 88% of which appear only once. Specimen: peripheral blood, collected 28 days after the second AZD1222 dose. All receptors come from an adult who received the AZD1222 COVID-19 vaccine.

The V call is TRBV5-4, the J call TRBJ2-1, with 9 nucleotides matching TRBD2. This CDR3 has 15 amino acids. CDR1 is SGHNT, CDR2 YYREEE, per germline (reference sequence). V lost 4 bases and J lost 5; bases outside the gene matches: 7. The DNA for the CDR3 is TGTGCCAGCAGCCGTAGCGGGAGTCGGGACAATGAGCAGTTCTTC. Translation gives CASSRSGSRDNEQFF.

The chain has TRBV9 and TRBJ2-1; 14 nucleotides line up with TRBD2. J gave up 12 bases and V 0 bases, and 8 bases lay outside the gene matches. The CDR3 has 16 amino acids. Germline loops: CDR1 SGDLS, CDR2 YYNGEE. The CDR3 DNA sequence: TGTGCCAGCAGCGTAGGGCCGGGACTAGCGGGAGTCAGGCAGTTCTTC. This translates into CASSVGPGLAGVRQFF.

The J gene is TRBJ2-5, the V gene TRBV18, with D tentatively TRBD2 (7 bases). CDR3 length: 14 amino acids. Germline assignment: CDR1 KGHSH and CDR2 LQKENI. V was pared by 3 bases and J by 5 bases, with 13 bases between. The CDR3 sequence is CASSPGGAQETQYF. The CDR3 region has the DNA TGTGCCAGCTCACCGGGGGGGGCGCAGGAGACCCAGTACTTC.

The gene calls are TRBV4-1 and TRBJ2-7, with 9 bases identical to TRBD1. Germline-derived CDR1 and CDR2 are MGHRA and YSYEKL. V was pared by 3 bases and J by 5 bases, with 14 bases of the junction left unmatched. The CDR3 loop spans 17 amino acids. The CDR3 DNA follows: TGCGCCAGCAGCCAGGGGACAGGGTTATCCTACGATGACGAGCAGTACTTC. Protein product: CASSQGTGLSYDDEQYF.

This chain connects TRBV5-1 to TRBJ1-2; a possible D gene is TRBD1 (5 bases). Trimming removed 1 base at V and 9 bases at J, with 13 bases between. CDR1 and CDR2 (germline): SGHRS, YFSETQ. CDR3 size: 13 residues. CDR3 nucleotides: TGCGCCAGCAGCTTGAGGGGAGGAGTTAGCTACACCTTC. Translated: CASSLRGGVSYTF. Variable domain in full (rest from reference TRBV5-1 and TRBJ1-2): KAGVTQTPRYLIKTRGQQVTLSCSPISGHRSVSWYQQTPGQGLQFLFEYFSETQRNKGNFPGRFSGRQFSNSRSEMNVSTLELGDSALYLCASSLRGGVSYTFGSGTRLTVV.

J is TRBJ1-5 and V is TRBV27; no clear D. The CDR3 totals 13 residues. Germline CDR1 MNHEY, CDR2 SMNVEV (reference sequence). Trimming removed 2 bases from V and 12 bases from J, with 14 bases in between. The chain's CDR3 is CASSLRPTTIQHF. CDR3 sequence (DNA): TGTGCCAGCAGTTTAAGACCCACTACGATCCAGCATTTT.

The chain joins TRBV3-1 (or the pseudogene TRBV3-2) to TRBJ2-3, with 7 bases fitting TRBD1. This CDR3 contains 14 residues. V gave up 7 bases and J gave up 1 base; unmatched junction bases: 5. The germline V gene encodes CDR1 LGHDT and CDR2 YNNKEL (reference sequence). CDR3 bases: TGTGCCAGCACTCGAGGGACAGGCACAGATACGCAGTATTTT. This gives the protein CASTRGTGTDTQYF.

The V and J genes are TRBV6-5 and TRBJ2-5; 8 nucleotides line up with TRBD1. V was pared by 5 bases and J by 1 base, with 3 bases of the junction left unmatched. CDR3 length: 14 amino acids. The germline V gene encodes CDR1 MNHEY and CDR2 SVGAGI. CDR3 amino acids: CASSRDRGQETQYF. The CDR3 DNA is TGTGCCAGCAGTAGAGACAGGGGCCAAGAGACCCAGTACTTC.

In this sample, this clone turned up once. This sequence joins TRBV4-2 and TRBJ2-2; D unclear. With 0 bases removed from V and 0 bases from J, the gap between germline ends came to 8 bases. Germline loops: CDR1 LGHNA, CDR2 YNFKEQ. The CDR3 loop spans 16 amino acids. The DNA for the CDR3 is TGTGCCAGCAGCCAAGAATACCCCACGAACACCGGGGAGCTGTTTTTT. Translation: CASSQEYPTNTGELFF.

The gene calls are TRBV10-2 and TRBJ1-2; unclear D gene. The CDR3 covers 14 residues. In germline, CDR1 is WSHSY, CDR2 SAAADI. V lost 7 bases and J 1 base, leaving 13 bases between the germline ends. CDR3 amino acids: CASKPDTDNYGYTF. CDR3 nucleotides: TGCGCCAGCAAACCCGACACCGATAACTATGGCTACACCTTC.

The V call is TRBV3-1 (or the pseudogene TRBV3-2), the J call TRBJ2-7; 7 bases match TRBD2. This CDR3 spans 15 amino acids. V was clipped by 4 bases and J by 7 bases; unmatched bases: 13. CDR1 and CDR2 (germline): LGHDT, YNNKEL (reference sequence). As DNA, the CDR3 is TGTGCCAGCAGCCTCTCAGGACTAGGGGCCGGGGAGCAGTACTTC. Translation gives CASSLSGLGAGEQYF.

The rearrangement joins TRBV19 to TRBJ1-1, with 9 bases matching TRBD1. This CDR3 is built from 18 residues. V dropped 2 bases and J dropped 1; count of bases not matched to a gene: 11. Germline V gene data show CDR1 as LNHDA and CDR2 as SQIVND (reference sequence). The CDR3 DNA reads as TGTGCCAGTAGTATAAAGTCGGGACAGGGAATGGCGAACACTGAAGCTTTCTTT. Amino acid sequence: CASSIKSGQGMANTEAFF.

A note on this clone: The junction does not match germline at one end; this may be a read error. V usage is TRBV6-1 and J usage is TRBJ1-3; unclear D gene. Germline V gene lookup returns CDR1 MNHNS and CDR2 SASEGT. CDR3 length equals 11 residues. In DNA, the CDR3 is TGTGCCAGTAGTGATGGAAACACCATATATTTT. Its protein is CASSDGNTIYF.

The chain recombines TRBV19 with TRBJ1-5, with D possibly being TRBD1 (6 bases). This CDR3 is built from 15 residues. Germline loops: CDR1 LNHDA, CDR2 SQIVND (reference sequence). The V gene lost 5 bases and the J gene lost 6 bases, with 17 bases spanning the gap. CDR3 sequence: CASSPNTGFGQPQHF. The CDR3 coding sequence is TGTGCCAGTAGTCCGAACACAGGGTTCGGTCAGCCCCAGCATTTT.

The CDR3 DNA reads TGTGCCACCACCCAGTGGAGCGAAGCTTTCTTT. It translates to CATTQWSEAFF. The J gene is TRBJ1-1, the V gene TRBV24-1, with D unresolved. The CDR3 contains 11 residues. V was pared by 8 bases and J by 8 bases, with 11 bases between. CDR1 and CDR2 (germline): KGHDR, SFDVKD.

The chain carries TRBV24-1 and TRBJ1-2; D is perhaps TRBD1 (5 bases). The CDR3 extends over 15 amino acids. The germline V gene encodes CDR1 KGHDR and CDR2 SFDVKD. Between the trimmed V and J ends, which lost 2 bases and 4 bases, there was a span of 13 bases. The DNA for the CDR3 is TGTGCCACCAGTGATTCCTCAGGGTCGGGCTATGGCTACACCTTC. This gives the protein CATSDSSGSGYGYTF.

The chain links TRBV2 to TRBJ1-5, with a weak D call TRBD1 (5 bases). The CDR3 has 17 amino acids. V was cut by 4 bases and J by 0 bases, with 16 bases left in between. The germline gives CDR1 SNHLY, CDR2 FYNNEI. CDR3 in DNA: TGTGCCAGCAGTGCCTCCGGGGCAGGCCTTAGCAATCAGCCCCAGCATTTT. Its translation is CASSASGAGLSNQPQHF.

V and J are TRBV6-5 and TRBJ1-1; TRBD1 matches 7 bases. V trimming: 7 bases; J trimming: 5 bases; junction bases outside the gene matches: 13. In germline, CDR1 is MNHEY, CDR2 SVGAGI. The CDR3 loop spans 15 amino acids. The DNA of the CDR3 is TGTGCCAGCAACCAAAGGACAGGAGGGGTGACTGAAGCTTTCTTT. This codes for CASNQRTGGVTEAFF.

The CDR3: CASSPEGGSYEQYF. In DNA form, the CDR3 reads TGTGCCAGCAGTCCCGAGGGAGGTTCCTACGAGCAGTACTTC. The chain recombines TRBV6-5 with TRBJ2-7; tentatively, D is TRBD2 (6 bases). V was trimmed by 5 bases and J by 1 base, leaving 12 bases between them. Germline CDR1 and CDR2: MNHEY and SVGAGI. The CDR3 has 14 amino acids.

J is TRBJ2-5 and V is TRBV11-2, with D possibly being TRBD2 (6 bases). Germline lookup yields CDR1 SGHAT and CDR2 FQNNGV. V lost 3 bases and J 4 bases, leaving 15 bases between the germline ends. This CDR3 contains 15 residues. The CDR3 protein is CASSFSSSVAETQYF. CDR3 sequence (DNA): TGTGCCAGCAGCTTTTCTTCTAGCGTCGCAGAGACCCAGTACTTC. Supplemented by reference TRBV11-2 and TRBJ2-5, the full variable domain reads EAGVAQSPRYKIIEKRQSVAFWCNPISGHATLYWYQQILGQGPKLLIQFQNNGVVDDSQLPKDRFSAERLKGVDSTLKIQPAKLEDSAVYLCASSFSSSVAETQYFGPGTRLLVL.

The chain has TRBV7-7 and TRBJ2-5, with 8 bases that match TRBD1. This CDR3 is built from 17 residues. The V gene's germline CDR1 is SSHAT and CDR2 FNYEAQ (reference sequence). V shed 2 bases, J shed 0 bases, and the junction held 8 bases outside the gene matches. This CDR3 is CASSLHETGEYQETQYF. DNA for the CDR3: TGTGCCAGCAGCTTACATGAGACAGGGGAGTACCAAGAGACCCAGTACTTC.

The chain uses TRBV20-1 and TRBJ2-4, with D tentatively TRBD1 or TRBD2 (6 bases each). CDR1 and CDR2 (germline): DFQATT, SNEGSKA (reference sequence). The CDR3 is 14 amino acids. Deletions cut 3 bases from V and 3 bases from J, with 12 bases between. The CDR3 nucleotides read TGCAGTGCTAGTCGCAGGGGAGGCAAAAACATTCAGTACTTC. Protein: CSASRRGGKNIQYF.

This chain links TRBV9 with TRBJ2-1; 7 nucleotides agree with TRBD2. Germline CDR1 SGDLS, CDR2 YYNGEE. The CDR3 has 17 residues. With V trimmed by 0 bases and J by 5 bases, 11 bases remained unmatched. The chain's CDR3 is CASSVEPASGPDNEQFF. CDR3 in DNA: TGTGCCAGCAGCGTAGAGCCGGCTAGCGGACCAGACAATGAGCAGTTCTTC.